These T cell receptor beta chains were read from a single sample in a study of response to subunit inactivated influenza vaccine. One entry per CDR3 protein results from TCRdb running MiXCR on the RT-PCR reads. The table has about 540,000 distinct CDR3 sequences, around 15% seen once; the top ten hold 11%. The sample in question was PBMCs from blood, obtained 11 to 12 days after vaccination. The receptor source for this set is a man in his fifties who received an inactivated influenza vaccine. CDR3s include the opening cysteine and the closing phenylalanine or tryptophan. D genes are given only for firm matches. The listing skips clone size in some rows; elsewhere it reads once, few, many or a size class.

d_call,j_call,clone_size,v_call,cdr3_aa,cdr3_nt
NA,TRBJ2-3,few,TRBV20-1,CSAGYRTDSTQYF,TGCAGTGCGGGGTACCGCACAGATAGTACGCAGTATTTT
TRBD1,TRBJ1-1,few,TRBV5-4,CASSYGQGATEAFF,TGTGCCAGCAGCTACGGACAGGGTGCCACTGAAGCTTTCTTT
NA,TRBJ1-1,few,TRBV6-2/TRBV6-3,CASSWGTRLGEAFF,TGTGCCAGCAGTTGGGGGACAAGGCTTGGTGAAGCTTTCTTT
NA,TRBJ1-4,few,TRBV7-2,CASSLTGGTEKLFF,TGTGCCAGCAGCCTCACGGGAGGGACTGAAAAACTGTTTTTT
NA,TRBJ2-7,many,TRBV5-1,CASSLAGGESEQYF,TGCGCCAGCAGCTTGGCCGGAGGGGAGAGCGAGCAGTACTTC
NA,TRBJ2-1,NA,TRBV25-1,CASSGLWGEQFF,TGTGCCAGCAGTGGCCTTTGGGGTGAGCAGTTCTTC
NA,TRBJ2-1,many,TRBV20-1,CSARDTGIQFF,TGCAGTGCTAGAGATACAGGAATACAGTTCTTC
NA,TRBJ2-7,NA,TRBV4-1,CASSQDWGALGYEQYF,TGCGCCAGCAGCCAAGACTGGGGGGCGCTCGGCTACGAGCAGTACTTC
TRBD1,TRBJ2-6,once,TRBV11-2,CASSLFGTGSSSGANVLTF,TGTGCCAGCAGCTTATTTGGGACAGGGTCTTCGTCTGGGGCCAACGTCCTGACTTTC
TRBD2,TRBJ2-3,many,TRBV27,CASSSPYLAGRDTQYF,TGTGCCAGCAGTTCCCCTTATCTAGCGGGAAGAGATACGCAGTATTTT
NA,TRBJ2-5,NA,TRBV5-1,CASSLEAGLKTQYF,TGCGCCAGCAGCTTGGAGGCAGGGTTAAAGACCCAGTACTTC
TRBD1,TRBJ2-7,NA,TRBV2,CARTGTGNNEQYF,TGTGCCAGAACCGGGACAGGGAACAATGAGCAGTACTTC
NA,TRBJ2-6,few,TRBV29-1,CSVGGRASSGANVLTF,TGCAGCGTTGGAGGCAGGGCAAGCTCTGGGGCCAACGTCCTGACTTTC
TRBD2,TRBJ2-1,many,TRBV20-1,CSVAGGIGEQFF,TGCAGTGTTGCGGGGGGTATTGGTGAGCAGTTCTTC
TRBD1,TRBJ1-6,few,TRBV12-3/TRBV12-4,CASGGQINSPLHF,TGTGCCAGCGGGGGACAGATTAATTCACCCCTCCACTTT
TRBD1,TRBJ2-6,few,TRBV5-1,CASSHLTGALANVLTF,TGCGCCAGCAGCCACTTGACAGGGGCCTTGGCCAACGTCCTGACTTTC
NA,TRBJ2-2,NA,TRBV2,CASLGVVVGELFF,TGTGCCAGCCTTGGGGTAGTGGTCGGGGAGCTGTTTTTT
TRBD1,TRBJ2-2,few,TRBV15,CATSGTANTGELFF,TGTGCCACCTCCGGGACAGCGAACACCGGGGAGCTGTTTTTT
TRBD2,TRBJ2-1,NA,TRBV4-3,CASSPRWRGAYNEQFF,TGCGCCAGCAGCCCTCGTTGGCGGGGGGCCTACAATGAGCAGTTCTTC
NA,TRBJ2-3,few,TRBV11-2,CASLGAEDTQYF,TGTGCCAGCCTGGGGGCCGAAGATACGCAGTATTTT
TRBD2,TRBJ2-3,NA,TRBV2,CASSDVLAGGPVLDTQYF,TGTGCCAGCAGTGATGTACTAGCGGGAGGGCCCGTTTTGGATACGCAGTATTTT
NA,TRBJ1-5,NA,TRBV4-1,CASSQESHNNQPQHF,TGCGCCAGCAGCCAAGAATCCCACAACAATCAGCCCCAGCATTTT
TRBD1,TRBJ1-1,few,TRBV3-1,CASSPSDRGMNTEAFF,TGTGCCAGCAGCCCCTCGGACAGGGGAATGAACACTGAAGCTTTCTTT
TRBD2,TRBJ2-1,NA,TRBV4-3,CASSQVTSGNNEQFF,TGCGCCAGCAGCCAAGTTACTAGCGGTAACAATGAGCAGTTCTTC
NA,TRBJ2-3,few,TRBV30,CAWSPGTPDTQYF,TGTGCCTGGAGTCCCGGGACCCCAGATACGCAGTATTTT
TRBD2,TRBJ2-3,NA,TRBV3-1,CASSQDLPSGGSFEGTDTQYF,TGTGCCAGCAGCCAAGATTTACCTAGCGGGGGGTCGTTCGAGGGCACAGATACGCAGTATTTT
NA,TRBJ1-1,NA,TRBV5-1,CASRLEDGVEAFF,TGCGCCAGCAGATTGGAGGACGGAGTTGAAGCTTTCTTT
NA,TRBJ1-5,NA,TRBV10-3,CAISEMKDQPQHF,TGTGCCATCAGTGAAATGAAAGATCAGCCCCAGCATTTT
NA,TRBJ1-2,once,TRBV6-5,CASSYRPSGGYTF,TGTGCCAGCAGTTACCGACCTTCGGGTGGCTACACCTTC
NA,TRBJ1-2,NA,TRBV12-3/TRBV12-4,CASSFGGIRNYGYTF,TGTGCCAGCAGTTTTGGGGGAATCCGTAACTATGGCTACACCTTC
NA,TRBJ2-2,NA,TRBV6-2/TRBV6-3,CASSRGQLRELFF,TGTGCCAGCAGCCGGGGGCAGTTAAGGGAGCTGTTTTTT